A selection of T cell receptor beta chains follows, all from one sample in a study of regulatory T cells in long-lasting Graves disease. MiXCR was run by TCRdb on the multiplex PCR reads, yielding one entry per CDR3 protein. The table shows a few hundred thousand distinct CDR3 sequences, with 20% to 30% occurring only once. The starting material was peripheral blood mononuclear cells (PBMCs), obtained when the disease was refractory, from a patient treated with antithyroid drugs. Receptor source: a female donor with Graves disease. CDR3s include the opening cysteine and the closing phenylalanine or tryptophan. Each record gives: V gene, CDR3 length, J gene, clone size, D gene, CDR3 protein, CDR3 DNA. D genes are given only for firm matches. Expanded clones get a size class; other rows say once, few or many, or leave the size out.

V gene: TRBV24-1
CDR3 length: 16
J gene: TRBJ2-5
clone size: many
D gene: TRBD2
CDR3 protein: CATSEPGLAGQETQYF
CDR3 DNA: TGTGCCACCAGTGAACCGGGACTAGCGGGACAAGAGACCCAGTACTTC

V gene: TRBV20-1
CDR3 length: 15
J gene: TRBJ2-7
clone size: many
D gene: .
CDR3 protein: CSASWASSENYEQYF
CDR3 DNA: TGCAGTGCCAGTTGGGCCTCTAGCGAAAACTACGAGCAGTACTTC

V gene: TRBV29-1
CDR3 length: 14
J gene: TRBJ2-7
clone size: .
D gene: .
CDR3 protein: CSVEAIAEDYEQYF
CDR3 DNA: TGCAGCGTTGAAGCGATAGCGGAAGACTACGAGCAGTACTTC

V gene: TRBV19
CDR3 length: 13
J gene: TRBJ2-5
clone size: .
D gene: .
CDR3 protein: CASSIGSEETQYF
CDR3 DNA: TGTGCCAGTAGTATAGGGTCAGAAGAGACCCAGTACTTC

V gene: TRBV2
CDR3 length: 18
J gene: TRBJ2-3
clone size: few
D gene: TRBD2
CDR3 protein: CASSVEREGLRNTDTQYF
CDR3 DNA: TGTGCCAGCAGTGTAGAACGGGAGGGCCTCAGAAACACAGATACGCAGTATTTT

V gene: TRBV30
CDR3 length: 15
J gene: TRBJ1-5
clone size: few
D gene: TRBD1
CDR3 protein: CAWRIQGASNQPQHF
CDR3 DNA: TGTGCCTGGAGAATCCAGGGGGCGAGCAATCAGCCCCAGCATTTT

V gene: TRBV20-1
CDR3 length: 14
J gene: TRBJ1-5
clone size: .
D gene: .
CDR3 protein: CSAPGTPGNQPQHF
CDR3 DNA: TGCAGTGCCCCAGGGACGCCGGGGAATCAGCCCCAGCATTTT

V gene: TRBV20-1
CDR3 length: 13
J gene: TRBJ1-2
clone size: many
D gene: .
CDR3 protein: CSARIGTYYGYTF
CDR3 DNA: TGCAGTGCTAGAATTGGGACATACTATGGCTACACCTTC

V gene: TRBV6-2/TRBV6-3
CDR3 length: 12
J gene: TRBJ2-1
clone size: many
D gene: .
CDR3 protein: CASSLRRGEQFF
CDR3 DNA: TGTGCCAGCAGTTTGCGACGGGGTGAGCAGTTCTTC

V gene: TRBV9
CDR3 length: 15
J gene: TRBJ2-4
clone size: few
D gene: .
CDR3 protein: CASSVGGGEGNIQYF
CDR3 DNA: TGTGCCAGCAGCGTAGGGGGGGGCGAAGGAAACATTCAGTACTTC

V gene: TRBV11-2
CDR3 length: 13
J gene: TRBJ2-1
clone size: .
D gene: .
CDR3 protein: CASSLVLCNEQFF
CDR3 DNA: TGTGCCAGCAGCTTAGTCCTGTGCAATGAGCAGTTCTTC

V gene: TRBV20-1
CDR3 length: 14
J gene: TRBJ2-7
clone size: few
D gene: .
CDR3 protein: CSASVDRTSYEQYF
CDR3 DNA: TGCAGTGCTAGTGTCGACAGGACTTCCTACGAGCAGTACTTC

V gene: TRBV29-1
CDR3 length: 11
J gene: TRBJ1-2
clone size: .
D gene: TRBD1
CDR3 protein: CSVGTDYGYTF
CDR3 DNA: TGCAGCGTGGGGACAGACTATGGCTACACCTTC

V gene: TRBV6-2/TRBV6-3
CDR3 length: 14
J gene: TRBJ1-1
clone size: .
D gene: .
CDR3 protein: CASSYLGAGDEAFF
CDR3 DNA: TGTGCCAGCAGTTACTTAGGGGCAGGGGATGAAGCTTTCTTT

V gene: TRBV7-9
CDR3 length: 14
J gene: TRBJ2-2
clone size: few
D gene: TRBD1
CDR3 protein: CASSLGTEAGELFF
CDR3 DNA: TGTGCCAGCAGCCTGGGGACAGAGGCCGGGGAGCTGTTTTTT

V gene: TRBV6-5
CDR3 length: 14
J gene: TRBJ2-7
clone size: few
D gene: .
CDR3 protein: CASSYLSRVYEQYF
CDR3 DNA: TGTGCCAGCAGTTATCTGTCTAGGGTCTACGAGCAGTACTTC

V gene: TRBV20-1
CDR3 length: 13
J gene: TRBJ2-1
clone size: few
D gene: .
CDR3 protein: CSAAHRDRNEQFF
CDR3 DNA: TGCAGTGCTGCCCACAGGGATCGCAATGAGCAGTTCTTC

V gene: TRBV5-1
CDR3 length: 15
J gene: TRBJ2-7
clone size: many
D gene: TRBD2
CDR3 protein: CASSASGSPLLEQYF
CDR3 DNA: TGCGCCAGCAGTGCTAGCGGGAGCCCCCTCCTCGAGCAGTACTTC

V gene: TRBV5-5
CDR3 length: 13
J gene: TRBJ2-7
clone size: .
D gene: .
CDR3 protein: CASSSRVAYEQYF
CDR3 DNA: TGTGCCAGCAGCTCCCGGGTAGCGTACGAGCAGTACTTC

V gene: TRBV7-2
CDR3 length: 15
J gene: TRBJ1-4
clone size: .
D gene: TRBD1
CDR3 protein: CASSSKGGGGEKLFF
CDR3 DNA: TGTGCCAGCAGCAGTAAAGGGGGCGGGGGTGAAAAACTGTTTTTT

V gene: TRBV6-1
CDR3 length: 14
J gene: TRBJ1-6
clone size: many
D gene: TRBD1
CDR3 protein: CASSDATGVSPLHF
CDR3 DNA: TGTGCCAGCAGTGACGCGACAGGGGTTTCACCCCTCCACTTT

V gene: TRBV7-9
CDR3 length: 15
J gene: TRBJ2-7
clone size: few
D gene: .
CDR3 protein: CASRDDSLVHYEQYF
CDR3 DNA: TGTGCCAGCAGAGACGACAGCCTAGTCCACTACGAGCAGTACTTC

V gene: TRBV7-2
CDR3 length: 14
J gene: TRBJ1-3
clone size: .
D gene: .
CDR3 protein: CASSLARGVNTIYF
CDR3 DNA: TGTGCCAGCAGCTTAGCACGGGGAGTCAACACCATATATTTT

V gene: TRBV6-2/TRBV6-3
CDR3 length: 13
J gene: TRBJ2-7
clone size: .
D gene: .
CDR3 protein: CASSFGTACERYF
CDR3 DNA: TGTGCCAGCAGTTTTGGAACAGCTTGCGAGCGGTACTTC

V gene: TRBV24-1
CDR3 length: 13
J gene: TRBJ2-2
clone size: .
D gene: .
CDR3 protein: CATSDPPFGELFF
CDR3 DNA: TGTGCCACCAGTGACCCACCTTTCGGGGAGCTGTTTTTT

V gene: TRBV5-1
CDR3 length: 15
J gene: TRBJ2-2
clone size: many
D gene: .
CDR3 protein: CASSSLVGNTGELFF
CDR3 DNA: TGCGCCAGCAGCTCTCTCGTCGGGAACACCGGGGAGCTGTTTTTT

V gene: TRBV27
CDR3 length: 16
J gene: TRBJ2-7
clone size: many
D gene: TRBD2
CDR3 protein: CASSYSGGRISYEQYF
CDR3 DNA: TGTGCCAGCAGTTACTCGGGCGGGAGGATCTCCTACGAGCAGTACTTC

V gene: TRBV2
CDR3 length: 16
J gene: TRBJ2-7
clone size: .
D gene: TRBD2
CDR3 protein: CASSSPAGTSGYEQYF
CDR3 DNA: TGTGCCAGCAGTTCGCCCGCCGGGACTAGCGGCTACGAGCAGTACTTC

V gene: TRBV20-1
CDR3 length: 17
J gene: TRBJ2-5
clone size: many
D gene: .
CDR3 protein: CSAIRDNSQSYQETQYF
CDR3 DNA: TGCAGTGCCATCCGGGACAACTCCCAATCCTATCAAGAGACCCAGTACTTC

V gene: TRBV29-1
CDR3 length: 13
J gene: TRBJ1-3
clone size: few
D gene: .
CDR3 protein: CSAEGRAGNTIYF
CDR3 DNA: TGCAGCGCTGAAGGCAGGGCTGGAAACACCATATATTTT

V gene: TRBV19
CDR3 length: 14
J gene: TRBJ1-3
clone size: .
D gene: .
CDR3 protein: CASIPQGSGNTIYF
CDR3 DNA: TGTGCCAGTATTCCACAGGGATCTGGAAACACCATATATTTT

V gene: TRBV10-3
CDR3 length: 14
J gene: TRBJ1-2
clone size: many
D gene: TRBD1
CDR3 protein: CAVAGTGVNYGYTF
CDR3 DNA: TGTGCCGTCGCCGGGACAGGGGTTAACTATGGCTACACCTTC

V gene: TRBV2
CDR3 length: 14
J gene: TRBJ2-7
clone size: many
D gene: .
CDR3 protein: CASTADSGAYEQYF
CDR3 DNA: TGTGCCAGCACTGCGGACAGCGGGGCCTACGAGCAGTACTTC

V gene: TRBV5-1
CDR3 length: 16
J gene: TRBJ1-1
clone size: .
D gene: TRBD1
CDR3 protein: CASSLAGQGEVTEAFF
CDR3 DNA: TGCGCCAGCAGCTTGGCCGGACAGGGGGAAGTAACTGAAGCTTTCTTT

V gene: TRBV19
CDR3 length: 15
J gene: TRBJ1-2
clone size: few
D gene: TRBD1
CDR3 protein: CASSLIGGQDDGYTF
CDR3 DNA: TGTGCCAGTAGTCTTATTGGCGGACAGGATGATGGCTACACCTTC

V gene: TRBV28
CDR3 length: 15
J gene: TRBJ2-1
clone size: .
D gene: .
CDR3 protein: CASSPTGEGRNEQFF
CDR3 DNA: TGTGCCAGCAGCCCAACAGGGGAGGGTCGGAATGAGCAGTTCTTC

V gene: TRBV2
CDR3 length: 13
J gene: TRBJ2-5
clone size: .
D gene: TRBD1
CDR3 protein: CASREGARETQYF
CDR3 DNA: TGTGCCAGCAGAGAGGGGGCGCGGGAGACCCAGTACTTC

V gene: TRBV20-1
CDR3 length: 15
J gene: TRBJ1-1
clone size: .
D gene: .
CDR3 protein: CSARDPSQVNTEAFF
CDR3 DNA: TGCAGTGCTAGAGATCCTAGCCAGGTGAACACTGAAGCTTTCTTT

V gene: TRBV5-1
CDR3 length: 16
J gene: TRBJ2-5
clone size: .
D gene: .
CDR3 protein: CASSFNWPPSRETQYF
CDR3 DNA: TGCGCCAGCAGCTTTAACTGGCCGCCGAGTAGGGAGACCCAGTACTTC

V gene: TRBV30
CDR3 length: 14
J gene: TRBJ1-4
clone size: many
D gene: .
CDR3 protein: CAWSELGGNEKLFF
CDR3 DNA: TGTGCCTGGAGTGAATTGGGGGGAAATGAAAAACTGTTTTTT

V gene: TRBV5-1
CDR3 length: 15
J gene: TRBJ2-7
clone size: few
D gene: .
CDR3 protein: CASSLLGTGYYEQYF
CDR3 DNA: TGCGCCAGCAGCTTGTTGGGGACTGGGTATTACGAGCAGTACTTC

V gene: TRBV12-3/TRBV12-4
CDR3 length: 15
J gene: TRBJ2-7
clone size: few
D gene: .
CDR3 protein: CASSLGGDIRYEQYF
CDR3 DNA: TGTGCCAGCAGTTTAGGAGGGGACATCCGTTACGAGCAGTACTTC

V gene: TRBV7-9
CDR3 length: 15
J gene: TRBJ1-6
clone size: few
D gene: .
CDR3 protein: CASSPDSNHNSPLHF
CDR3 DNA: TGTGCCAGCAGCCCGGACAGTAACCATAATTCACCCCTCCACTTT

V gene: TRBV7-8
CDR3 length: 17
J gene: TRBJ1-5
clone size: .
D gene: TRBD1
CDR3 protein: CASSLADRGGSNQPQHF
CDR3 DNA: TGTGCCAGCAGCTTAGCCGACAGGGGAGGAAGCAATCAGCCCCAGCATTTT

V gene: TRBV12-3/TRBV12-4
CDR3 length: 16
J gene: TRBJ1-3
clone size: .
D gene: .
CDR3 protein: CASARWQPLSGNTIYF
CDR3 DNA: TGTGCCAGTGCGAGGTGGCAGCCCCTCTCTGGAAACACCATATATTTT

V gene: TRBV28
CDR3 length: 11
J gene: TRBJ2-3
clone size: .
D gene: .
CDR3 protein: CASSLQDTQYF
CDR3 DNA: TGTGCCAGCAGTTTACAAGATACGCAGTATTTT

V gene: TRBV6-2/TRBV6-3
CDR3 length: 13
J gene: TRBJ1-5
clone size: many
D gene: .
CDR3 protein: CASSYSGYQPQHF
CDR3 DNA: TGTGCCAGCAGTTACTCAGGATATCAGCCCCAGCATTTT

V gene: TRBV20-1
CDR3 length: 12
J gene: TRBJ2-7
clone size: .
D gene: .
CDR3 protein: CSAQTRGHGQYF
CDR3 DNA: TGCAGTGCTCAAACCAGGGGACATGGGCAGTACTTC

V gene: TRBV18
CDR3 length: 13
J gene: TRBJ1-2
clone size: .
D gene: .
CDR3 protein: CASSSTTPRGYTF
CDR3 DNA: TGTGCCAGCTCATCGACCACTCCAAGAGGCTACACCTTC

V gene: TRBV28
CDR3 length: 19
J gene: TRBJ1-5
clone size: many
D gene: TRBD1
CDR3 protein: CASSLLTTGFRTQNQPQHF
CDR3 DNA: TGTGCCAGCAGTTTATTAACGACAGGGTTTCGGACCCAAAATCAGCCCCAGCATTTT

V gene: TRBV2
CDR3 length: 18
J gene: TRBJ2-2
clone size: few
D gene: TRBD2
CDR3 protein: CASSRPGLAGSNTGELFF
CDR3 DNA: TGTGCCAGCAGTCGGCCGGGACTAGCGGGTTCTAACACCGGGGAGCTGTTTTTT